The T cell receptor (beta chain) under discussion was sequenced for a study of blood T cell repertoires in COVID-19. V dropped 4 bases and J dropped 2; count of bases not matched to a gene: 9. The CDR3 is made up of 16 amino acids. The germline V gene has CDR1 SGHNT and CDR2 YYREEE (reference sequence). Method: immunoSEQ multiplex PCR; TCRdb's copy keeps in-frame clones and lacks some. Here the sample spans some 260,000 clones, about 88% being singletons. The sequenced material came from peripheral blood. This TCR derives from a middle-aged woman who had recovered from COVID-19. The chain recombines TRBV5-4 with TRBJ2-5; TRBD2 matches at 9 bases. The CDR3, as DNA: TGTGCCAGCAGCCTCGGTGGGCTAGCGGGACAAGAGACCCAGTACTTC. Its translation is CASSLGGLAGQETQYF.